The clone carrying this TCR beta chain showed up just a few times. The antigen is unknown. TCRdb fed the 5' RACE reads into MiXCR, producing one record per CDR3 protein. The sample has about 530,000 distinct CDR3 sequences, around 15% seen once. The source of the sample is a study of identical twins. General study points: Fewer insertions marked abundant cord blood beta clonotypes; young adult naive trended weakly, memory not at all. The models systematically underestimated how much out-of-frame TCR alpha was shared in monozygotic twins. Conclusions rested on cross-sectional statistics rather than following the same donors.

Everyone who gave samples was a healthy Caucasian. Germline-derived CDR1 and CDR2 are SQVTM and ANQGSEA. The CDR3 loop spans 14 amino acids. V lost 7 bases to trimming and J lost 0 bases; unmatched junction nucleotides: 5. These data also formed part of another study, on yellow fever vaccine responses in identical twins.

The origin of this receptor is a woman between 18 and 30 years old in good health. Sequencing was carried out using CD4+ T cells sorted from blood. The V call is TRBV29-1, the J call TRBJ1-5; 8 bases match TRBD1. As DNA, the CDR3 is TGCAGCGCCATGACAGGGGCTAGCAATCAGCCCCAGCATTTT. It is translated as CSAMTGASNQPQHF.